This section outlines one T cell receptor (beta chain) sequence together with its context. Germline CDR1 and CDR2: MNHEY and SVGAGI. The CDR3 has 16 amino acids. The V end lost 2 bases, the J end lost 3 bases, and 17 bases lay between the germline ends. The sample belongs to a study of Ad26.COV2.S vaccination and SARS-CoV-2 variants. As for the study in general: Enrollment placed the donor in the COV1001 Ad26.COV2.S trial arm. Ad26.COV2.S, an intramuscular injection, was given once or twice 56 days apart.

Treatment here: 15 to 20 received Ad26.COV2.S at low or high dose, single or two shots; 5 received placebo; per-sample allocation not given. Sampling took place 63 days after the first vaccine or placebo injection. Sequenced by immunoSEQ multiplex PCR; TCRdb stores in-frame clones only, minus some. Counted here are about 680,000 clones, around 90% occurring once; the ten biggest clones make up over 1.3%. This chain connects TRBV6-5 to TRBJ2-7, with D perhaps TRBD1 (5 bases). This sample comprised peripheral blood, obtained in a trial of Ad26.COV2.S vaccine versus placebo. The source is a person between 18 and 60 years old who received the Ad26.COV2.S COVID-19 vaccine or a placebo. The CDR3 region is CASSYGTDLTDYEQYF. The CDR3 DNA follows: TGTGCCAGCAGTTACGGTACCGACCTGACAGACTACGAGCAGTACTTC.